This T cell receptor (beta chain) was profiled in a study of cytomegalovirus exposure and HLA in healthy donors. Study context: A previous analysis identified 100 million or so unique TCR beta sequences derived from some 200 million T cells.

A word on this clone: Its antigen is unknown.

A multiplex PCR was run with 60 Vbeta primers and 13 Jbeta primers. Only in-frame clones appear in the TCRdb table, and some are missing; sequencing was by immunoSEQ multiplex PCR. Among about 120,000 clones listed, roughly four fifths were seen once. V trimming: 1 base; J trimming: 7 bases; junction bases outside the gene matches: 8. The CDR3 runs 17 residues. Germline CDR1 SGHRS, CDR2 YFSETQ. Study results and caveats: The authors considered a cluster of highly shared sequence variants likely to be a sequencing artifact. Among the CMV-associated chains, a few were confirmed in vitro as specific for CMV antigens. Indistinguishable V segments, including TRBV6-2 and TRBV6-3, were excluded.

Sequencing used PBMCs. This chain joins TRBV5-1 and TRBJ2-1, with 13 bases matching TRBD2. This TCR was sampled from a woman between 40 and 50 years old in good health and CMV-seropositive. The CDR3 loop is CASSLRPGLAGVNEQFF. The CDR3 region has the DNA TGCGCCAGCAGCTTGCGCCCCGGACTAGCGGGAGTTAATGAGCAGTTCTTC. The full variable domain, its missing parts supplied by reference TRBV5-1 and TRBJ2-1, is KAGVTQTPRYLIKTRGQQVTLSCSPISGHRSVSWYQQTPGQGLQFLFEYFSETQRNKGNFPGRFSGRQFSNSRSEMNVSTLELGDSALYLCASSLRPGLAGVNEQFFGPGTRLTVL.